A single sample is the source of the 6 T cell receptor beta chains below, sequenced in a study of blood T cell repertoires in COVID-19 (dated by TCRdb to between 2020 and 2021). The library was generated by the immunoSEQ multiplex PCR assay. TCRdb obtained this table from immuneACCESS and retained in-frame rearrangements with V and J assigned. These tables miss some clones; where compared with another copy, unresolved V genes account for less than half of the shortfall, and the remainder is unexplained. The sample table contains a few hundred thousand clones; only one count was recorded for 85% to 90% of them. The ten largest clones add up to 3.1% of the sample. Sequencing was done on a sample of PBMCs or T cells enriched from blood (not recorded which). These receptors all come from a woman in her forties or fifties in a cohort exposed to, infected with or recovered from COVID-19 (not recorded which).

This clone was seen just once. This chain connects TRBV5-1 to TRBJ2-3, with D possibly TRBD1 on 5 matching bases. The V gene's germline CDR1 is SGHRS and CDR2 YFSETQ. This CDR3 is built from 15 residues. V lost 1 base and J lost 0, with 9 bases in between. The CDR3 DNA reads as TGCGCCAGCAGCTTGTTCAGGGCCAGCACAGATACGCAGTATTTT. Protein: CASSLFRASTDTQYF.

This chain links TRBV7-2 with TRBJ1-2; D is unresolved. CDR1 is SGHTA, CDR2 FQGNSA, per germline. V gave up 1 base and J gave up 8 bases, with 8 bases separating them. This CDR3 region has 12 residues. The CDR3 bases are TGTGCCAGCAGCTTAGAGACTAGAGGCTACACCTTC. Protein sequence: CASSLETRGYTF.

This sequence joins TRBV18 and TRBJ2-6, with 7 bases fitting TRBD1. This CDR3 contains 19 residues. The junction had 10 bases not matched to a gene; V was cut back by 2 bases and J by 0 bases. Germline CDR1 is KGHSH and CDR2 is LQKENI. CDR3 sequence: CASSPSLGQVDSGANVLTF. CDR3 nucleotides: TGTGCCAGCTCACCAAGCCTCGGACAGGTGGACTCTGGGGCCAACGTCCTGACTTTC.

This chain joins TRBV19 and TRBJ1-2, with 8 bases that match TRBD1. Germline-derived CDR1 and CDR2 are LNHDA and SQIVND (reference sequence). V gave up 4 bases and J gave up 1 base; unmatched junction bases: 5. The CDR3 runs 15 residues. The CDR3 sequence: CASSTRDRHNYGYTF. CDR3 in DNA: TGTGCCAGTAGTACCCGGGACAGGCATAACTATGGCTACACCTTC.

The chain joins TRBV5-1 to TRBJ2-7; D not certain. CDR1 is SGHRS, CDR2 YFSETQ, per germline. This CDR3 has 15 amino acids. With 2 bases removed from V and 0 bases from J, the gap between germline ends came to 12 bases. In DNA, the CDR3 is TGCGCCAGCAGCTTAGACGGGTGGAACTCCTACGAGCAGTACTTC. Translation: CASSLDGWNSYEQYF.

J is TRBJ2-7 and V is TRBV28; D call uncertain. The CDR3 length is 13 residues. Germline values: CDR1 MDHEN, CDR2 SYDVKM. V dropped 8 bases and J dropped 4 bases, with 15 bases sitting between them. The CDR3 DNA follows: TGTGCCAGCGGCAGGATTGATTATTACGAGCAGTACTTC. This codes for CASGRIDYYEQYF.